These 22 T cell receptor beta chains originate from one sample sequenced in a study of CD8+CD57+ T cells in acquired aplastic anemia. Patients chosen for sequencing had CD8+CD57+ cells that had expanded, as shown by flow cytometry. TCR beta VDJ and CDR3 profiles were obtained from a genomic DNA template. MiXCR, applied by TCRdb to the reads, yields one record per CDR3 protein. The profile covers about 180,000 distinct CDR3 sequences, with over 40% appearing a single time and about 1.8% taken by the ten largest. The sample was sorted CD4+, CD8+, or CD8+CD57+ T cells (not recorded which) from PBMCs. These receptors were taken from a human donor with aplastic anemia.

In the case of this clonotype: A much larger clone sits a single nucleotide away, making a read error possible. CDR3 sequence (DNA): TGCGCCAGCAGCCCAGGTGATGGATACGAAAAACCGTTTTTT. It specifies CASSPGDGYEKPFF. The chain is built from TRBV5-1 and TRBJ1-4; no clear D. This CDR3 spans 14 amino acids. Germline values: CDR1 SGHRS, CDR2 YFSETQ. Variable domain in full (rest from reference TRBV5-1 and TRBJ1-4): KAGVTQTPRYLIKTRGQQVTLSCSPISGHRSVSWYQQTPGQGLQFLFEYFSETQRNKGNFPGRFSGRQFSNSRSEMNVSTLELGDSALYLCASSPGDGYEKPFFGSGTQLSVL.

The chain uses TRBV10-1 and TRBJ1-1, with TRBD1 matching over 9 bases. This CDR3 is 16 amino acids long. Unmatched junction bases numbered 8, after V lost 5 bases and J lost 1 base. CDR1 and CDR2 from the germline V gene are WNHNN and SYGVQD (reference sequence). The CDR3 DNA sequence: TGCGCCAGCAGTCGGGACAGGGAGGGAGGGAACACTGAAGCTTTCTTT. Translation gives CASSRDREGGNTEAFF.

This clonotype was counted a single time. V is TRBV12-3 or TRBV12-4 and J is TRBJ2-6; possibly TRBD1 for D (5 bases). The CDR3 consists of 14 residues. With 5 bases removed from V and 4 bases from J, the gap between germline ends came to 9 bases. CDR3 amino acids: CASSAGYGANVLTF. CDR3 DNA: TGTGCCAGCAGTGCAGGGTACGGGGCCAACGTCCTGACTTTC.

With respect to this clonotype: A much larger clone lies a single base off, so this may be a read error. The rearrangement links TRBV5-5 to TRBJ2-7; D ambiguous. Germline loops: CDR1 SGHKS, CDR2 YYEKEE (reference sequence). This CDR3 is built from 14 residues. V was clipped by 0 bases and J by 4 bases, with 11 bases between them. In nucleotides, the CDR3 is TGTGCCAGCAGCTTGGAGGAGCCCTATTACGAGCAGTACTTC. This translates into CASSLEEPYYEQYF.

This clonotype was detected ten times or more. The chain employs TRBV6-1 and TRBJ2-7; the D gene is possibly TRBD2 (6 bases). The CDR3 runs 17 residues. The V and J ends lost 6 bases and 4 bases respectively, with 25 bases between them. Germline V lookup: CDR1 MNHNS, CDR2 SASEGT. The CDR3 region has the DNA TGTGCCAGCAGCCAAAGTGGGGGGAGAACGGTTGGATACGAGCAGTACTTC. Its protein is CASSQSGGRTVGYEQYF.

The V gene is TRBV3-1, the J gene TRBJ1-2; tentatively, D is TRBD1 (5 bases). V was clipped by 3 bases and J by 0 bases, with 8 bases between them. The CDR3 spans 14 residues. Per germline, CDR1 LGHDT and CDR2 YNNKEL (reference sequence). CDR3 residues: CASSHQGSNYGYTF. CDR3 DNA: TGTGCCAGCAGCCACCAGGGTTCTAACTATGGCTACACCTTC.

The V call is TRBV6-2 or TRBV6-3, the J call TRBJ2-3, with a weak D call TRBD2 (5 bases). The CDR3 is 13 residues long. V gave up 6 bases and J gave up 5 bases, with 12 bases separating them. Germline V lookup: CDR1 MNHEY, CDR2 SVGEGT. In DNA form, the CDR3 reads TGTGCCAGCAGCCAGCGGCTAGGAGATACGCAGTATTTT. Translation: CASSQRLGDTQYF.

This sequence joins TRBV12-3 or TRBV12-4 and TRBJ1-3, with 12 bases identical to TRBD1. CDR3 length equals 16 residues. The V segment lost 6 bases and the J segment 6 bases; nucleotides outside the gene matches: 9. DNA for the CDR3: TGTGCCAGCAGGACCACCGGGACAGGGGGCAAAAACACCATATATTTT. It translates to CASRTTGTGGKNTIYF.

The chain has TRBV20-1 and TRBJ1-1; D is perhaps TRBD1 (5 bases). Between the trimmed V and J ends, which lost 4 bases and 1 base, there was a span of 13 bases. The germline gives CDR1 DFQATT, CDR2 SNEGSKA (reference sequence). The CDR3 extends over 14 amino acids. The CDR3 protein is CSAIKDGGNTEAFF. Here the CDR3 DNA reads TGCAGTGCTATCAAGGACGGGGGGAACACTGAAGCTTTCTTT.

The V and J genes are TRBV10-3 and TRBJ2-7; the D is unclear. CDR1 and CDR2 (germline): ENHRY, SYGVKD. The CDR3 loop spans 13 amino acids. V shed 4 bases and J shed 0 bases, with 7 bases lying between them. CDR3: CAISAGLSYEQYF. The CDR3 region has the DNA TGTGCCATCAGTGCCGGGCTCTCCTACGAGCAGTACTTC.

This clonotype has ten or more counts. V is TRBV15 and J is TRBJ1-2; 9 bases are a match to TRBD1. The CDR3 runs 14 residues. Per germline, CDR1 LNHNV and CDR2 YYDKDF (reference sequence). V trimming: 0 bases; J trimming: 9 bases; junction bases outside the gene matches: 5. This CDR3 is CATSREGQGLSYTF. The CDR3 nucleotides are TGTGCCACCAGCAGAGAGGGACAGGGTCTTAGCTACACCTTC.

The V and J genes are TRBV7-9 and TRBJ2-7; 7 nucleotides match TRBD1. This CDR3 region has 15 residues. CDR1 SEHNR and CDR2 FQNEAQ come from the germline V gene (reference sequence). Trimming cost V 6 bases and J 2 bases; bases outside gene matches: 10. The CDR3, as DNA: TGTGCCAGCAGGCACGGACAGGAAGGCCCCTACGAGCAGTACTTC. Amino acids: CASRHGQEGPYEQYF.

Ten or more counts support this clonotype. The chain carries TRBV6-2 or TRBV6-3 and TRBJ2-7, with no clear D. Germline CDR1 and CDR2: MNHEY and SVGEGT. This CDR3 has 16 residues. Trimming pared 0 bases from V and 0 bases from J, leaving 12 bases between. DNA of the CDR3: TGTGCCAGCAGTTACTCAGGTCACGGAAGCTCCTACGAGCAGTACTTC. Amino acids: CASSYSGHGSSYEQYF.

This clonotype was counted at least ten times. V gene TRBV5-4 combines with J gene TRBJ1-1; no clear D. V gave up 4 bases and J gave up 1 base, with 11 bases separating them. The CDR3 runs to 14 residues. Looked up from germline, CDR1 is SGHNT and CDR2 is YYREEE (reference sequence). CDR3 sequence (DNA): TGTGCCAGCAGCCTACAGCGTACGAACACTGAAGCTTTCTTT. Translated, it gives CASSLQRTNTEAFF.

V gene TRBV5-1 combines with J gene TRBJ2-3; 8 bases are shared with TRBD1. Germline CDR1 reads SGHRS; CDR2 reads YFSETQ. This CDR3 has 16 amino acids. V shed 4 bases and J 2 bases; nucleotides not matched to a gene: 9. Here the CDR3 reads CASSPLTGEATDTQYF. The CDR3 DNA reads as TGCGCCAGCAGCCCCCTGACAGGGGAAGCCACAGATACGCAGTATTTT.

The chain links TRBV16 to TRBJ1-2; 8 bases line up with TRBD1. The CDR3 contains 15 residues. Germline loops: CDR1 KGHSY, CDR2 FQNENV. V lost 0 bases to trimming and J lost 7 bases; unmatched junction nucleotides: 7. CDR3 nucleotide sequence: TGTGCCAGCAGCCAATCAACGCAGGGGGCCGGTGGCTACACCTTC. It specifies CASSQSTQGAGGYTF.

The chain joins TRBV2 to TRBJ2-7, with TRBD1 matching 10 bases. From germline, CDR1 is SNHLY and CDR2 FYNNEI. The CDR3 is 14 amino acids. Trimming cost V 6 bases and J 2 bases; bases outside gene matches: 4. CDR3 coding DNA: TGTGCCAGCAGGGACAGGGGGTCCCCCTACGAGCAGTACTTC. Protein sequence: CASRDRGSPYEQYF.

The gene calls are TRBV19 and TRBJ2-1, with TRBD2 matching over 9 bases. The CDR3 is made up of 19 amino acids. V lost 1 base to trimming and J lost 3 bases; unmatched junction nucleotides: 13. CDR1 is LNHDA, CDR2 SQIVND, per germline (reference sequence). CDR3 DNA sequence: TGTGCCAGTAGTATAGCAGGTCTGACTGGACTAGCGATCTACAATGAGCAGTTCTTC. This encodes CASSIAGLTGLAIYNEQFF.

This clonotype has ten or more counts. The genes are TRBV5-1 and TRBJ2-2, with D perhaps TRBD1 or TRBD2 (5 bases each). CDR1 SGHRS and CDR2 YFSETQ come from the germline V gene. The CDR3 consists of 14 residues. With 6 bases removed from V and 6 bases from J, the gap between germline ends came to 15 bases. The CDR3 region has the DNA TGCGCCAGCACCCCTTCCATGGGGGCCGGGGAGCTGTTTTTT. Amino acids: CASTPSMGAGELFF.

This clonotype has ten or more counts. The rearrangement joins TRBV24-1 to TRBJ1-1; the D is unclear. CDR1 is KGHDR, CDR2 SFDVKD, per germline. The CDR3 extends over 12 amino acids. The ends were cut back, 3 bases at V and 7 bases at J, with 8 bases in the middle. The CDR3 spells CATSDPPSEAFF. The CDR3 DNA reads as TGTGCCACCAGTGATCCACCCAGTGAAGCTTTCTTT.

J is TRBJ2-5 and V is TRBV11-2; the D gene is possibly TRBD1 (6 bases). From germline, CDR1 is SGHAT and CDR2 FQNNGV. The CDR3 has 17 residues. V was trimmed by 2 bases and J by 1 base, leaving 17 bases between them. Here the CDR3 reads CASSLLPRRGGQETQYF. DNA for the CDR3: TGTGCCAGCAGCTTACTCCCTAGACGAGGGGGCCAAGAGACCCAGTACTTC. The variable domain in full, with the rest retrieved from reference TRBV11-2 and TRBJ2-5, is EAGVAQSPRYKIIEKRQSVAFWCNPISGHATLYWYQQILGQGPKLLIQFQNNGVVDDSQLPKDRFSAERLKGVDSTLKIQPAKLEDSAVYLCASSLLPRRGGQETQYFGPGTRLLVL.

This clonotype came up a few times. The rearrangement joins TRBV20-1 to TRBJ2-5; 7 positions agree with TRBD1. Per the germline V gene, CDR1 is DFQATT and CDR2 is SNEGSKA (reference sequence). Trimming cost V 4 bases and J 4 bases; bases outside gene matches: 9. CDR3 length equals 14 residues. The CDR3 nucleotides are TGCAGTGCTACACCTCGACAGGGTGGAGAGACCCAGTACTTC. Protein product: CSATPRQGGETQYF.